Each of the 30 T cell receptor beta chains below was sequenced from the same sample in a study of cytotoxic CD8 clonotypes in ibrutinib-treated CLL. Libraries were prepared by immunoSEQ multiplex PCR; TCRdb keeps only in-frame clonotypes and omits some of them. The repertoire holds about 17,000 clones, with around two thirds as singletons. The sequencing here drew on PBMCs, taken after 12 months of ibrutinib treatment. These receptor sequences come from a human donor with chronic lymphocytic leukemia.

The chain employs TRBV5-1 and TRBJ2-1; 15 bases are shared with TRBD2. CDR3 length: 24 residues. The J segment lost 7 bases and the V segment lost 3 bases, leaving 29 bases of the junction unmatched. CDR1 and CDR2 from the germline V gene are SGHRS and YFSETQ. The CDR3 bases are TGCGCCAGCAGCTACCCGGACAGTGTGGTAGGACTAGCGGGAGGGCGATCTAAACTTAATGAGCAGTTCTTC. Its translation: CASSYPDSVVGLAGGRSKLNEQFF.

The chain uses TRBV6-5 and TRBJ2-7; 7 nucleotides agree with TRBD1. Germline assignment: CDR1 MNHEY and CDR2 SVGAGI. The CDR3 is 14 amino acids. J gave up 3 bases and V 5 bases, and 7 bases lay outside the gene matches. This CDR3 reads CASSKQGSFYEQYF. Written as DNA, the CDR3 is TGTGCCAGCAGTAAACAGGGGTCTTTCTACGAGCAGTACTTC.

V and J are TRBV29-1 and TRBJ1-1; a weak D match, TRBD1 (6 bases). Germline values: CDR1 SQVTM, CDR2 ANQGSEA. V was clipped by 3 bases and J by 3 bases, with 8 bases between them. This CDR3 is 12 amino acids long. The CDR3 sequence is CSVDTGHTEAFF. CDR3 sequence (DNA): TGCAGCGTTGATACAGGGCACACTGAAGCTTTCTTT.

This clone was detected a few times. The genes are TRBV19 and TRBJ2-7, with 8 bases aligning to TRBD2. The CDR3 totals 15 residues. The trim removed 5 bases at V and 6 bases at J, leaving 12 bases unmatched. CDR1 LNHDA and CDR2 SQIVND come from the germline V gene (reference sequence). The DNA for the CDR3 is TGTGCCAGTAGTGCAGGCGTTGCGGGGGGCGGCGAGCAGTACTTC. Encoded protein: CASSAGVAGGGEQYF.

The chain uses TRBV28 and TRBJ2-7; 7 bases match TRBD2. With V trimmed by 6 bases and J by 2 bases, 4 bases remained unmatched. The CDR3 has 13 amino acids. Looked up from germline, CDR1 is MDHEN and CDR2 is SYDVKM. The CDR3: CASRASGPYEQYF. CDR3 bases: TGTGCCAGCAGGGCTAGCGGACCCTACGAGCAGTACTTC.

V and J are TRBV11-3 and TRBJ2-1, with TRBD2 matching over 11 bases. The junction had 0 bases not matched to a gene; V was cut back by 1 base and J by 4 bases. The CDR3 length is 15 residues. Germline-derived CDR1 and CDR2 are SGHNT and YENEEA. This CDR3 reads CASSLGLAGYNEQFF. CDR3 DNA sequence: TGTGCCAGCAGCTTAGGACTAGCGGGGTACAATGAGCAGTTCTTC.

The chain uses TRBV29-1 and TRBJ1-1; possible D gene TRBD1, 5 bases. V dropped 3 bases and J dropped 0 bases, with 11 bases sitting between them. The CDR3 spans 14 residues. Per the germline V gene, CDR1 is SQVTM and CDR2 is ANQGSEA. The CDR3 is CSVDLGTVNTEAFF. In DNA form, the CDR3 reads TGCAGCGTTGATTTGGGGACGGTGAACACTGAAGCTTTCTTT.

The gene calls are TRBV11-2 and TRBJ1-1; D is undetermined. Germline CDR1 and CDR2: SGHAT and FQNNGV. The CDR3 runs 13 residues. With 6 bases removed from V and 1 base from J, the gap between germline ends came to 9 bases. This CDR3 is CASRSRGNTEAFF. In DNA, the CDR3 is TGTGCCAGCAGATCCCGGGGGAACACTGAAGCTTTCTTT.

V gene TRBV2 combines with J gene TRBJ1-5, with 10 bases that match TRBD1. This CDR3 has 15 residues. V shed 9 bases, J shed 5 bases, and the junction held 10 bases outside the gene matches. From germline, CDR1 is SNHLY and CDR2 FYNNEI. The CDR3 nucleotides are TGTGCCAGTGGGGGAGGAGACAGGGGGCATCAGCCCCAGCATTTT. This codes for CASGGGDRGHQPQHF.

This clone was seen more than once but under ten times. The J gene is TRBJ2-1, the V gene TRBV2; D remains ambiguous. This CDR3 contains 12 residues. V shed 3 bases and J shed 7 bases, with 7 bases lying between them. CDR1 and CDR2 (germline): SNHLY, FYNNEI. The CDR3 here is CASSEVSNEQFF. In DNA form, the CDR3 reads TGTGCCAGCAGTGAGGTGTCGAATGAGCAGTTCTTC.

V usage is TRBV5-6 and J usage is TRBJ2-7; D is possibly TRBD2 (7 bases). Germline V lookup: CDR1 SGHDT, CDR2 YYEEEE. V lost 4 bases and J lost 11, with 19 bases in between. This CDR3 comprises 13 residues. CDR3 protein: CASSPGWSGTKYF. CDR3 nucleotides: TGTGCCAGCAGCCCCGGGTGGAGCGGGACAAAGTACTTC.

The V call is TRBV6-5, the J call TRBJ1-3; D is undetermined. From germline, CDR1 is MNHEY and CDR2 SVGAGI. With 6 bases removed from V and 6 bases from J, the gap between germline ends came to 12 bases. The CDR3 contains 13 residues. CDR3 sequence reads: CASSHHRENTIYF. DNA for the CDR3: TGTGCCAGCAGCCACCATCGGGAAAACACCATATATTTT.

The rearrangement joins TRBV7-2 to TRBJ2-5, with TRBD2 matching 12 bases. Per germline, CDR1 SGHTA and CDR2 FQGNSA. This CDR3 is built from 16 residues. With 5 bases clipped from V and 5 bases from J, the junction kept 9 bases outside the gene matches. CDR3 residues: CASSILLAGGGETQYF. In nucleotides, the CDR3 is TGTGCCAGCAGCATACTCCTAGCGGGAGGGGGGGAGACCCAGTACTTC.

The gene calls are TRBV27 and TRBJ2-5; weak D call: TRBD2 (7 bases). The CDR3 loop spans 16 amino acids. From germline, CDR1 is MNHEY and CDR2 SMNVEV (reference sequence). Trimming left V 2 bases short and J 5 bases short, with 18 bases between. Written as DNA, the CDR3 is TGTGCCAGCAGTTTAAGGTTCGGGGGGCGTCAGGAGACCCAGTACTTC. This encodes CASSLRFGGRQETQYF.

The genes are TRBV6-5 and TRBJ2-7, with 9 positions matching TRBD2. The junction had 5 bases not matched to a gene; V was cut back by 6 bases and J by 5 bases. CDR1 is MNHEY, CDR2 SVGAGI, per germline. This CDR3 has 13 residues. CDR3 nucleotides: TGTGCCAGCAGATCCGGGACTAGCAACGAGCAGTACTTC. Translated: CASRSGTSNEQYF.

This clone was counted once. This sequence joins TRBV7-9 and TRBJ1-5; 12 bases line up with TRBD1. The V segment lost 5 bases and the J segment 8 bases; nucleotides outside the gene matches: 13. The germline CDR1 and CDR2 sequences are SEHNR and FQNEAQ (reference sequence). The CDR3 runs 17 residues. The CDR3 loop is CASSISGTGGISEPQHF. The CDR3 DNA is TGTGCCAGCAGCATCTCCGGGACAGGGGGCATATCGGAGCCCCAGCATTTT.

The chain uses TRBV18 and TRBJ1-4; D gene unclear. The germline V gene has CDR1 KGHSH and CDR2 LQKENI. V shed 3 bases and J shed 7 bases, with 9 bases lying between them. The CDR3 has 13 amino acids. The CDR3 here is CASSPPHAEKLFF. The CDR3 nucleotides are TGTGCCAGCTCACCCCCGCACGCTGAAAAACTGTTTTTT.

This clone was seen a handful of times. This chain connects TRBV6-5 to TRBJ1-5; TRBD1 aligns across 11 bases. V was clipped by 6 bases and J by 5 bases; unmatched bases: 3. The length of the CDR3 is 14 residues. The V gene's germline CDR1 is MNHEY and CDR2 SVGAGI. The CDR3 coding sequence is TGTGCCAGCAGACCGGGACAGGGGGATCAGCCCCAGCATTTT. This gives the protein CASRPGQGDQPQHF.

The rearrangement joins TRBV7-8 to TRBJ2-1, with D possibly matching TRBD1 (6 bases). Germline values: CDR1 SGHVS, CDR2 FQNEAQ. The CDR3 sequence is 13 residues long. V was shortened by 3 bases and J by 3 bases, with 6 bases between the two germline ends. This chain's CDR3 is CASSLGHYNEQFF. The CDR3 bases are TGTGCCAGCAGCTTGGGACACTACAATGAGCAGTTCTTC. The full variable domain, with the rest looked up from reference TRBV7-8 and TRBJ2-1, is GAGVSQSPRYKVAKRGQDVALRCDPISGHVSLFWYQQALGQGPEFLTYFQNEAQLDKSGLPSDRFFAERPEGSVSTLKIQRTQQEDSAVYLCASSLGHYNEQFFGPGTRLTVL.

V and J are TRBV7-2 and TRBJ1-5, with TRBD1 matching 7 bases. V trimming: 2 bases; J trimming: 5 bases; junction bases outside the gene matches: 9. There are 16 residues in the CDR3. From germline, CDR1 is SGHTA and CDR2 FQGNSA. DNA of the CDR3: TGTGCCAGCAGCTTAAACGGCAGGGGGACCGATCAGCCCCAGCATTTT. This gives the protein CASSLNGRGTDQPQHF.

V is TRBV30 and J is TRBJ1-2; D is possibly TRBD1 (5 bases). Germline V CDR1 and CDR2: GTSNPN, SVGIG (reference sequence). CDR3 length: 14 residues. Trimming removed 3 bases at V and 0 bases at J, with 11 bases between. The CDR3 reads CAWRGGKPNYGYTF. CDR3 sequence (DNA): TGTGCCTGGAGGGGGGGGAAACCTAACTATGGCTACACCTTC. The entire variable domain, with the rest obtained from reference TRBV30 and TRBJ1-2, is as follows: SQTIHQWPATLVQPVGSPLSLECTVEGTSNPNLYWYRQAAGRGLQLLFYSVGIGQISSEVPQNLSASRPQDRQFILSSKKLLLSDSGFYLCAWRGGKPNYGYTFGSGTRLTVV.

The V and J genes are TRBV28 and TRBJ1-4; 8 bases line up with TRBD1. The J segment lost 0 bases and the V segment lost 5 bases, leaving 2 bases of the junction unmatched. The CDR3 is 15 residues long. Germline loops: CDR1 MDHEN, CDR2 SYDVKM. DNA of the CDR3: TGTGCCAGCAGTACGGGACAGGCAACTAATGAAAAACTGTTTTTT. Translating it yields CASSTGQATNEKLFF.

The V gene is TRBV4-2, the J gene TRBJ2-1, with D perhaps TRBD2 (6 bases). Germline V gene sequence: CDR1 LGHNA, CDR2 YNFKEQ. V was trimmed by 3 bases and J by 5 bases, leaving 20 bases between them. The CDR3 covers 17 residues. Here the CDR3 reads CASSQKSPGSYHNEQFF. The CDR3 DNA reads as TGTGCCAGCAGCCAGAAAAGCCCCGGGAGTTACCACAATGAGCAGTTCTTC.

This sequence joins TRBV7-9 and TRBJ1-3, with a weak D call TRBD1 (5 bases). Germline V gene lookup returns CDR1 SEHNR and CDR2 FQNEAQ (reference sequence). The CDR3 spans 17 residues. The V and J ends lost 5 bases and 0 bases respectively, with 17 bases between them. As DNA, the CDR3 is TGTGCCAGCAGCCGACCGCGGGACGGGAGCTCTGGAAACACCATATATTTT. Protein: CASSRPRDGSSGNTIYF.

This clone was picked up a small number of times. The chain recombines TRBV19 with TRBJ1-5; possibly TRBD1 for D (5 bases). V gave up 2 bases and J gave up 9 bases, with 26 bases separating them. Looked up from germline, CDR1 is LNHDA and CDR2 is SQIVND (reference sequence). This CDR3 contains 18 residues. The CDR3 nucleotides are TGTGCCAGTAGTATAATGGAGGCCGGGGGTCAGGGACTGGGGCCCCAGCATTTT. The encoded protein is CASSIMEAGGQGLGPQHF.

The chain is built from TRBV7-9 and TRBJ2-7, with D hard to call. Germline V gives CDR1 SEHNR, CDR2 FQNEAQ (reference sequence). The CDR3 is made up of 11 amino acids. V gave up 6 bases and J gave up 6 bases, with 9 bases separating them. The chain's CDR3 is CASSLSAEQYF. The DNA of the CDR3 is TGTGCCAGCAGTTTGAGCGCCGAGCAGTACTTC.

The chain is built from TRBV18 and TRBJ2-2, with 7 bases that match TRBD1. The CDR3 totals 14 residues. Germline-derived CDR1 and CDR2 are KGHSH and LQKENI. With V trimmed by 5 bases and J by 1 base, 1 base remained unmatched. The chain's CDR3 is CASSWTGNTGELFF. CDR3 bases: TGTGCCAGCTCATGGACAGGGAACACCGGGGAGCTGTTTTTT. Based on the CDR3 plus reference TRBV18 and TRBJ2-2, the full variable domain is NAGVMQNPRHLVRRRGQEARLRCSPMKGHSHVYWYRQLPEEGLKFMVYLQKENIIDESGMPKERFSAEFPKEGPSILRIQQVVRGDSAAYFCASSWTGNTGELFFGEGSRLTVL.

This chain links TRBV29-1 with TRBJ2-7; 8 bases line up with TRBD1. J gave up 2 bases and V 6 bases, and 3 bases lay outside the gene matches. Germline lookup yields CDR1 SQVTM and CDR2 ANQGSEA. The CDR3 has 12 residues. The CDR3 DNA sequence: TGCAGCGTGGAGGGACAGGCCTACGAGCAGTACTTC. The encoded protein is CSVEGQAYEQYF.

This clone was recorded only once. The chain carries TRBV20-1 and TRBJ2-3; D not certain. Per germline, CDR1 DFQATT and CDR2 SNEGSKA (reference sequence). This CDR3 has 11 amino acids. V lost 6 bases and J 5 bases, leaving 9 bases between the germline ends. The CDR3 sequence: CSAPWEDTQYF. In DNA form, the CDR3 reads TGCAGTGCCCCTTGGGAAGATACGCAGTATTTT.

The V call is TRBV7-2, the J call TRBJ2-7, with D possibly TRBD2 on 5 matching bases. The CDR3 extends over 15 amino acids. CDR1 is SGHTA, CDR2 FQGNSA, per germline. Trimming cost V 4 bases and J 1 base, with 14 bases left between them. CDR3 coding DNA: TGTGCCAGCAGCTCGCGCCCGGACTTTTCCTACGAGCAGTACTTC. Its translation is CASSSRPDFSYEQYF.